Detailed here is one TCR beta chain. The antigen remains unidentified. PCR employed 60 Vbeta and 13 Jbeta primers. Libraries were prepared by immunoSEQ multiplex PCR; TCRdb keeps only in-frame clonotypes and omits some of them. In the table there are around 120,000 clones, around 76% of which are singletons. The sample is drawn from a study of cytomegalovirus exposure and HLA in healthy donors. Study in general: Early release data held around 80 million unique TCRs from HLA-typed donors.

CDR1 is MNHNS and CDR2 is SASEGT in the germline V gene. CDR3 length: 13 residues. The germline V and J ends were trimmed by 3 bases and 2 bases, with 6 bases remaining between them. General study points: A previous analysis found most TCR beta V segments productive roughly 90% or roughly 30% of the time.

Regarding donors, all were healthy bone marrow donors. This chain links TRBV6-1 with TRBJ2-3; D unclear. Sample: PBMCs. This TCR derives from a man between 50 and 59 years old in good health and CMV-seropositive. The CDR3 is CASSDQYTDTQYF. The CDR3, as DNA: TGTGCCAGCAGTGACCAGTACACAGATACGCAGTATTTT.